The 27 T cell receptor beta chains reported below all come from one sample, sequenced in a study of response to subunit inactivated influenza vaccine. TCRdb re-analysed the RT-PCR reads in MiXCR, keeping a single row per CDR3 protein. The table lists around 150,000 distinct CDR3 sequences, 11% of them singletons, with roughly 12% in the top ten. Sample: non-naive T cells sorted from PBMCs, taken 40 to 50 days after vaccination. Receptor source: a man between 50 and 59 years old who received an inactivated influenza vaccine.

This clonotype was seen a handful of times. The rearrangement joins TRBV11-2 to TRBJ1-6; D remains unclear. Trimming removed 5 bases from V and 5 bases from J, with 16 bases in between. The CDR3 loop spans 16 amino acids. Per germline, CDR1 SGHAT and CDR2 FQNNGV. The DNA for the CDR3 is TGTGCCAGCAGCAATACCAGGCTGCGGGATAATTCACCCCTCCACTTT. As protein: CASSNTRLRDNSPLHF.

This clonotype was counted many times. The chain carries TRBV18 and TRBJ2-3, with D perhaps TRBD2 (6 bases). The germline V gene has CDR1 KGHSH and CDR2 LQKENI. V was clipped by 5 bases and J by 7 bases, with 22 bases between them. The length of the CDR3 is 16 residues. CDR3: CASSELDTTAGYTQYF. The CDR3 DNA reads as TGTGCCAGCTCAGAATTAGATACTACGGCGGGATATACGCAGTATTTT.

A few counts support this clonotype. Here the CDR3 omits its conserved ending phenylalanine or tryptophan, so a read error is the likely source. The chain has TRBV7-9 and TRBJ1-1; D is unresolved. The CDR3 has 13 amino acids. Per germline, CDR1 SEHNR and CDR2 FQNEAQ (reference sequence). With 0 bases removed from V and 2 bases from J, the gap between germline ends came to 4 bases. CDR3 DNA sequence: TGTGCCAGCAGCTTAGCAGAAAACACTGAAGCTTTCTCT. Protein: CASSLAENTEAFS.

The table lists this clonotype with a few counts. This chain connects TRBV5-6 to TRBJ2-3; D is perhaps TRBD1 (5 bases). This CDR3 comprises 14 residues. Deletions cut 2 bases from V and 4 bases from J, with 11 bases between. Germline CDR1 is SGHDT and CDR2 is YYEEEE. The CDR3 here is CASSFGQGPDTQYF. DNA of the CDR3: TGTGCCAGCAGCTTCGGCCAGGGCCCAGATACGCAGTATTTT. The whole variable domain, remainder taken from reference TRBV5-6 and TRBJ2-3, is DAGVTQSPTHLIKTRGQQVTLRCSPKSGHDTVSWYQQALGQGPQFIFQYYEEEERQRGNFPDRFSGHQFPNYSSELNVNALLLGDSALYLCASSFGQGPDTQYFGPGTRLTVL.

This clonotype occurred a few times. CDR3 region: CAISPPGGAADTQYF. DNA of the CDR3: TGTGCCATCAGCCCCCCCGGGGGGGCGGCAGATACGCAGTATTTT. V gene TRBV10-3 combines with J gene TRBJ2-3; 8 positions agree with TRBD2. Germline V CDR1 and CDR2: ENHRY, SYGVKD. The J segment lost 4 bases and the V segment lost 6 bases, leaving 9 bases of the junction unmatched. This CDR3 has 15 residues.

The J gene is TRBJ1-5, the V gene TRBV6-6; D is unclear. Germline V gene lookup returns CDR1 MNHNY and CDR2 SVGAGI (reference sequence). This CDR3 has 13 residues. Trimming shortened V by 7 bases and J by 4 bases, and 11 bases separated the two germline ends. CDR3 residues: CASTQGLNQPQHF. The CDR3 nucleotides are TGTGCCAGCACTCAAGGGCTAAATCAGCCCCAGCATTTT.

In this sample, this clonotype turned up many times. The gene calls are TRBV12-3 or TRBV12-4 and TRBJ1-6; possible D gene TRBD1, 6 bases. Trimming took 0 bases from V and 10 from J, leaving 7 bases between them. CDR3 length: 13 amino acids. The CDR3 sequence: CASSLAGASPLHF. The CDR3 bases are TGTGCCAGCAGTTTAGCGGGGGCCTCACCCCTCCACTTT.

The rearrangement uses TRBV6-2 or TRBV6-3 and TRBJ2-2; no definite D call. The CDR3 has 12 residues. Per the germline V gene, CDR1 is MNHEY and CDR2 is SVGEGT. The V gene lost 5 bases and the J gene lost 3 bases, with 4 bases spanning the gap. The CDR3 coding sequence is TGTGCCAGCAGTGGTTACACCGGGGAGCTGTTTTTT. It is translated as CASSGYTGELFF.

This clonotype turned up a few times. CDR3 in DNA: TGTGCCAGCGGAAAGGGCCTATACGAGCAGTACTTC. It codes for CASGKGLYEQYF. This chain links TRBV13 with TRBJ2-7; D call uncertain. Trimming left V 8 bases short and J 4 bases short, with 12 bases between. Germline assignment: CDR1 PRHDT and CDR2 FYEKMQ (reference sequence). The CDR3 covers 12 residues.

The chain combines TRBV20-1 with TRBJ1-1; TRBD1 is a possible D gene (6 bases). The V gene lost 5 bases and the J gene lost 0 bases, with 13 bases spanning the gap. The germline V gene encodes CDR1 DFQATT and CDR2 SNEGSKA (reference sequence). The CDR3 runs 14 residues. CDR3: CSARRTALNTEAFF. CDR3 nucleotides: TGCAGTGCTCGCCGGACAGCTCTGAACACTGAAGCTTTCTTT.

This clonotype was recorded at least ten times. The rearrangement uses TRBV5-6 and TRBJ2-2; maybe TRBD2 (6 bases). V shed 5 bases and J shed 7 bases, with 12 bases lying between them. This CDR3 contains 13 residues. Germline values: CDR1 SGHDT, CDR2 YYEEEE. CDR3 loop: CASRRGGSGELFF. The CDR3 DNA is TGTGCCAGCAGACGGGGAGGCAGCGGGGAGCTGTTTTTT.

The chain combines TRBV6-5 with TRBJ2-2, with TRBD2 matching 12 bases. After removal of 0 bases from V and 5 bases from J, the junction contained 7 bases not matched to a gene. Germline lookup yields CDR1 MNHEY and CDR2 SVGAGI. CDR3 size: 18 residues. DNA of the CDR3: TGTGCCAGCAGTTACTCGGCTAGCGGGAGGGCCGTAACCGGGGAGCTGTTTTTT. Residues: CASSYSASGRAVTGELFF.

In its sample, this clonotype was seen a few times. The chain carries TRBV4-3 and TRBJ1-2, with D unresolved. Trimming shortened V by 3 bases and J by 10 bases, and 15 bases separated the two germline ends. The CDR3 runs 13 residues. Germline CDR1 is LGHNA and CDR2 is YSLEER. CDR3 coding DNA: TGCGCCAGCAGCCATCCGAGGACCTTCTCCTACACCTTC. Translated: CASSHPRTFSYTF.

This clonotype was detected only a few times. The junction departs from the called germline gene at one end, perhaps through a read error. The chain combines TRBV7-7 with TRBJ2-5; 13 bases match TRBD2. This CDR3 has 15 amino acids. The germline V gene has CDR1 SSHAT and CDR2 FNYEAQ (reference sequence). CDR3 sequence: CASSQGLAGRETQYF. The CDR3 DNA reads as TGTGCTAGCAGCCAGGGACTAGCGGGGAGGGAGACCCAGTACTTC. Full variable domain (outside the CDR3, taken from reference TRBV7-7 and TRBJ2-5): GAGVSQSPRYKVTKRGQDVTLRCDPISSHATLYWYQQALGQGPEFLTYFNYEAQPDKSGLPSDRFSAERPEGSISTLTIQRTEQRDSAMYRCASSQGLAGRETQYFGPGTRLLVL.

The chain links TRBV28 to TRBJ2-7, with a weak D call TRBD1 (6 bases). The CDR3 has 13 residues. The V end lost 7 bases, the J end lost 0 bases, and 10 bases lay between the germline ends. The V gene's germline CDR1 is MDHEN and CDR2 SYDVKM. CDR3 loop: CASNEDSSYEQYF. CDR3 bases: TGTGCCAGCAATGAGGACAGCTCCTACGAGCAGTACTTC.

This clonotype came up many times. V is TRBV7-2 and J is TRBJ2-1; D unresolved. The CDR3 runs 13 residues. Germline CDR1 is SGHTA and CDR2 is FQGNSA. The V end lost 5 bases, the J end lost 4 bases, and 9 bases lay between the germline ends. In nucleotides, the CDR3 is TGTGCCAGCAGCCCTTCCTTTTACAATGAGCAGTTCTTC. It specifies CASSPSFYNEQFF.

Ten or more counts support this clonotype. For the CDR3, the DNA is TGTGCCACCAGTGATTCAGGGGTCCTGACTTTC. Translation: CATSDSGVLTF. This chain connects TRBV24-1 to TRBJ2-6; maybe TRBD1 (5 bases). Trimming shortened V by 2 bases and J by 13 bases, and 5 bases separated the two germline ends. The CDR3 sequence is 11 residues long. Germline lookup yields CDR1 KGHDR and CDR2 SFDVKD.

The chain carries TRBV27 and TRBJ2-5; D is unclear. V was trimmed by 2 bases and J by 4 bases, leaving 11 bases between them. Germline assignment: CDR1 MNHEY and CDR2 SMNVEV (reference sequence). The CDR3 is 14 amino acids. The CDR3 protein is CASSLGSGRETQYF. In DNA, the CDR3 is TGTGCCAGCAGTTTAGGTAGTGGGCGAGAGACCCAGTACTTC.

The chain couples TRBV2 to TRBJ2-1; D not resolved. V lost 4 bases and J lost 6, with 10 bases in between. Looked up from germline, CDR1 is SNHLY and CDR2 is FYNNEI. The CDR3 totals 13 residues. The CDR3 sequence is CASSVMAFNEQFF. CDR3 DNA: TGTGCCAGCAGTGTCATGGCCTTCAATGAGCAGTTCTTC.

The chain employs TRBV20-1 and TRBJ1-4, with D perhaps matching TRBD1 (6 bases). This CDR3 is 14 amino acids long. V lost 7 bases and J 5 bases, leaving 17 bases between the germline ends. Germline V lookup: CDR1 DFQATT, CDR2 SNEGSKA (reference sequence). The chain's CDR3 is CSVGLRQANEKLFF. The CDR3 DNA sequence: TGCAGTGTCGGTCTGAGACAGGCAAATGAAAAACTGTTTTTT.

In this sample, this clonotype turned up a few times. The CDR3 region is CATRTTGQRCEQYF. In DNA, the CDR3 is TGTGCCACCCGGACGACAGGGCAGCGGTGCGAGCAGTACTTC. This chain uses TRBV21-1 with TRBJ2-7; the D call in the table, TRBD1, was not verified against the DNA. TRBV21-1 is a pseudogene. CDR3 length: 14 residues.

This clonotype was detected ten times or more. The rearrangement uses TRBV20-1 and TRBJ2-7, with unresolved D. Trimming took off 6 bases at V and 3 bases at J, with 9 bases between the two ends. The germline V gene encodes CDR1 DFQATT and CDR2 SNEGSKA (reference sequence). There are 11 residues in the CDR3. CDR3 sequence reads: CSAPDRYEQYF. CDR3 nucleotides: TGCAGTGCCCCAGATCGCTACGAGCAGTACTTC.

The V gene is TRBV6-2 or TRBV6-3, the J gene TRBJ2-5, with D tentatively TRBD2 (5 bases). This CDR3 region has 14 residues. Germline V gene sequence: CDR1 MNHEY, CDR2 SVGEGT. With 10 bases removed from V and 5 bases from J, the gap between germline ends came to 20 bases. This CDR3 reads CAITPGSVRETQYF. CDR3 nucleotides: TGTGCCATCACGCCGGGATCAGTCCGGGAGACCCAGTACTTC.

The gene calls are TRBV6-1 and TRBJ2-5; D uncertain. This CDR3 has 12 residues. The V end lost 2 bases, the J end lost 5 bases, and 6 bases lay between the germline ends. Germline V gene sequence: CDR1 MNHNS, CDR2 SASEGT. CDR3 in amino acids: CASSETRETQYF. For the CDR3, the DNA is TGTGCCAGCAGTGAAACGAGGGAGACCCAGTACTTC.

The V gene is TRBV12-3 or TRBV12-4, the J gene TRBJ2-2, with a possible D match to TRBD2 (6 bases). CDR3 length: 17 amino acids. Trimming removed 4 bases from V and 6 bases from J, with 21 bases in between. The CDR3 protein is CASSWGGISFRAGELFF. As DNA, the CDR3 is TGTGCCAGCAGTTGGGGCGGGATTTCCTTCCGGGCCGGGGAGCTGTTTTTT.

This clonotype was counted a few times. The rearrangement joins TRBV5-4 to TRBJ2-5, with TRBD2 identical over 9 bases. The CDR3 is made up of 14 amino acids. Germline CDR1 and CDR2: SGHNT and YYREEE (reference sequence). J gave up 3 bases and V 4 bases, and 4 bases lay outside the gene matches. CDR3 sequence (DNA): TGTGCCAGCAGCCAAATAGCGGGGGAAGAGACCCAGTACTTC. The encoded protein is CASSQIAGEETQYF.

CDR3 nucleotides: TGCTGGGCCCAGGCTCCGGGGTCGACTAGCGGGGGTTCCTACGAGCAGTACTTC. It translates to CWAQAPGSTSGGSYEQYF. This chain connects TRBV20-1 to TRBJ2-7; the match to TRBD2 covers 12 bases. This CDR3 is built from 18 residues. Per the germline V gene, CDR1 is DFQATT and CDR2 is SNEGSKA (reference sequence).